This T cell receptor beta chain came from a study of blood T cell repertoires in COVID-19. At the level of the study: Both acute and convalescent COVID-19 samples were obtained from the United States, Italy and Spain.

This clone was seen a single time. The CDR3 has 16 amino acids. Looked up from germline, CDR1 is SGHAT and CDR2 is FQNNGV. The V segment lost 5 bases and the J segment 5 bases; nucleotides outside the gene matches: 13. In the original workflow: Estimation of nucleated cell counts relied on the amplification of reference gene primers. The data were produced by immunoSEQ multiplex PCR, yet TCRdb's version contains in-frame clones alone and is incomplete. V and J calls and clone size follow that table, whereas D and trimming were derived from the DNA. The data contain 150,000 to 180,000 clones, around three quarters of them singletons.

Sequenced material: peripheral blood. The sequence came from a man at least 80 years old with acute or convalescent COVID-19. The rearrangement joins TRBV11-2 to TRBJ2-5; 8 nucleotides match TRBD2. CDR3 bases: TGTGCCAGCAGCACGCAGATCGGGACTAGAGGGGAGACCCAGTACTTC. Translation: CASSTQIGTRGETQYF.